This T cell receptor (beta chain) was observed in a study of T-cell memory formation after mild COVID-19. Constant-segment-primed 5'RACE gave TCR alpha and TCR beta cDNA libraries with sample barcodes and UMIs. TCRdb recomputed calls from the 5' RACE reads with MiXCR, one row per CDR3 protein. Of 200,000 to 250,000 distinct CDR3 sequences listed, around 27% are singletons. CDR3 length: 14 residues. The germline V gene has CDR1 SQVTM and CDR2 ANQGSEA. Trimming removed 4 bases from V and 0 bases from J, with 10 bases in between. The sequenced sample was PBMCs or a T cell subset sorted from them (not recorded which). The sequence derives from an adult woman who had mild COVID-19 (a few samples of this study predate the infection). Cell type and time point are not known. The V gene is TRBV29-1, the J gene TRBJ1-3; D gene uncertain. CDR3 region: CSVGGSGSGNTIYF. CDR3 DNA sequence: TGCAGCGTTGGTGGGTCGGGCTCTGGAAACACCATATATTTT.